Listed here are 26 T cell receptor beta chains from one sample, sequenced in a study of blood T cell repertoires in COVID-19. Assay: immunoSEQ multiplex PCR; the TCRdb copy retains only in-frame clones and omits some. The table includes tens of thousands of clones, around four fifths detected once. The sample taken for sequencing was peripheral blood. These receptors were obtained from a human donor with acute or convalescent COVID-19. The donor label of this sample is uncertain.

The chain joins TRBV30 to TRBJ1-4, with 8 bases lining up with TRBD1. V trimming: 2 bases; J trimming: 3 bases; junction bases outside the gene matches: 5. Per the germline V gene, CDR1 is GTSNPN and CDR2 is SVGIG (reference sequence). The CDR3 has 15 amino acids. CDR3 nucleotides: TGTGCCTGGAGTAATCAGGGGGCGCCTAATGAAAAACTGTTTTTT. Protein product: CAWSNQGAPNEKLFF.

The rearrangement uses TRBV4-2 and TRBJ1-2; possible D gene TRBD1, 6 bases. Trimming removed 0 bases from V and 8 bases from J, with 13 bases in between. There are 14 residues in the CDR3. Germline V gives CDR1 LGHNA, CDR2 YNFKEQ. The CDR3 sequence is CASSQDRQDRGYTF. Here the CDR3 DNA reads TGTGCCAGCAGCCAAGATCGACAGGATCGAGGCTACACCTTC.

The CDR3 protein is CASSQVGASRADRGELFF. DNA for the CDR3: TGCGCCAGCAGCCAAGTAGGCGCCTCGCGGGCAGATAGGGGGGAGCTGTTTTTT. This chain connects TRBV4-1 to TRBJ2-2, with D perhaps matching TRBD2 (5 bases). The CDR3 contains 18 residues. Deletions cut 1 base from V and 8 bases from J, with 23 bases between. Per germline, CDR1 MGHRA and CDR2 YSYEKL.

This sequence joins TRBV27 and TRBJ1-6; 8 nucleotides align to TRBD1. CDR3 length: 16 residues. After removal of 6 bases from V and 7 bases from J, the junction contained 11 bases not matched to a gene. In germline, CDR1 is MNHEY, CDR2 SMNVEV (reference sequence). The CDR3 sequence is CASRLQGDQMNSPLHF. CDR3 in DNA: TGTGCCAGCAGATTACAGGGGGACCAGATGAATTCACCCCTCCACTTT.

This chain connects TRBV13 to TRBJ2-7, with a tentative D call TRBD1 (5 bases). The CDR3 runs to 14 residues. Germline V gene lookup returns CDR1 PRHDT and CDR2 FYEKMQ (reference sequence). Trimming took off 6 bases at V and 4 bases at J, with 16 bases between the two ends. The CDR3 is CASSHLTGRYEQYF. The CDR3 nucleotides read TGTGCCAGCAGTCACCTTACAGGTAGATACGAGCAGTACTTC.

The chain combines TRBV7-2 with TRBJ2-1; possibly TRBD1 for D (6 bases). The CDR3 has 13 amino acids. CDR1 and CDR2 (germline): SGHTA, FQGNSA. Trimming cost V 4 bases and J 5 bases, with 9 bases left between them. DNA of the CDR3: TGTGCCAGCAGCTCTTACAGGGACAATGAGCAGTTCTTC. Translated, it gives CASSSYRDNEQFF.

This clone came up once. V usage is TRBV4-2 and J usage is TRBJ2-1; 13 positions match TRBD2. CDR1 LGHNA and CDR2 YNFKEQ come from the germline V gene. The CDR3 runs 16 residues. Trimming removed 1 base from V and 7 bases from J; junction bases left unmatched: 4. The CDR3, as DNA: TGTGCCAGCAGCCAAGTCGGGACTAGCGGGACGAATGAGCAGTTCTTC. Translation gives CASSQVGTSGTNEQFF.

This chain links TRBV11-2 with TRBJ1-2; D remains ambiguous. The V end was cut by 1 base, the J end by 6 bases, with 9 bases between. The CDR3 covers 13 residues. CDR1 and CDR2 from the germline V gene are SGHAT and FQNNGV. In nucleotides, the CDR3 is TGTGCCAGCAGCTTAGGCGCCGTAGATGGCTACACCTTC. Its translation is CASSLGAVDGYTF.

The chain employs TRBV19 and TRBJ2-5; no definite D call. Germline V gives CDR1 LNHDA, CDR2 SQIVND (reference sequence). The V and J ends lost 6 bases and 2 bases respectively, with 10 bases between them. The CDR3 runs 13 residues. CDR3 sequence reads: CASSKNTQETQYF. As DNA, the CDR3 is TGTGCCAGTAGCAAAAATACTCAAGAGACCCAGTACTTC.

DNA of the CDR3: TGTGCCACCCAAGGGGTTACAGATACGCAGTATTTT. Translation: CATQGVTDTQYF. The chain links TRBV24-1 to TRBJ2-3, with D possibly TRBD1 on 5 matching bases. CDR1 is KGHDR and CDR2 is SFDVKD in the germline V gene. The ends were cut back, 9 bases at V and 3 bases at J, with 9 bases in the middle. There are 12 residues in the CDR3.

This chain uses TRBV11-3 with TRBJ1-1; 8 bases are a match to TRBD1. With 10 bases clipped from V and 6 bases from J, the junction kept 13 bases outside the gene matches. The length of the CDR3 is 14 residues. The V gene's germline CDR1 is SGHNT and CDR2 YENEEA. CDR3 DNA sequence: TGTGCCACCGCACCTGACCAGGGGGCGTCTGAAGCTTTCTTT. Translated: CATAPDQGASEAFF.

The chain recombines TRBV7-2 with TRBJ1-2; TRBD1 is a possible D gene (6 bases). The CDR3 totals 14 residues. CDR1 and CDR2 from the germline V gene are SGHTA and FQGNSA. The V end lost 6 bases, the J end lost 2 bases, and 13 bases lay between the germline ends. The CDR3 DNA sequence: TGTGCCAGCAGGCAAACAGGGACGAACTATGGCTACACCTTC. It yields the protein CASRQTGTNYGYTF.

The rearrangement joins TRBV18 to TRBJ2-5; no reliable D call. Trimming pared 5 bases from V and 2 bases from J, leaving 3 bases between. Per the germline V gene, CDR1 is KGHSH and CDR2 is LQKENI. There are 11 residues in the CDR3. The CDR3 DNA follows: TGTGCCAGCTCAACACAAGAGACCCAGTACTTC. Amino acids: CASSTQETQYF. The entire variable domain, with the rest obtained from reference TRBV18 and TRBJ2-5, is as follows: NAGVMQNPRHLVRRRGQEARLRCSPMKGHSHVYWYRQLPEEGLKFMVYLQKENIIDESGMPKERFSAEFPKEGPSILRIQQVVRGDSAAYFCASSTQETQYFGPGTRLLVL.

J is TRBJ1-2 and V is TRBV28; TRBD1 aligns across 8 bases. This CDR3 comprises 14 residues. CDR1 and CDR2 (germline): MDHEN, SYDVKM. Trimming took 10 bases from V and 4 from J; bases not matched to a gene: 11. The DNA for the CDR3 is TGTGCCATCACCGGACAGGGCGGCGGCTATGGCTACACCTTC. This translates into CAITGQGGGYGYTF.

This sequence joins TRBV19 and TRBJ2-4, with TRBD2 as a possible D gene (6 bases). V was clipped by 6 bases and J by 3 bases, with 21 bases between them. The CDR3 covers 17 residues. Germline-derived CDR1 and CDR2 are LNHDA and SQIVND (reference sequence). The CDR3 reads CASRPSLAGFGKNIQYF. CDR3 DNA: TGTGCCAGTAGACCCTCCCTTGCGGGGTTTGGCAAAAACATTCAGTACTTC.

The chain employs TRBV4-1 and TRBJ2-7, with a possible D match to TRBD1 (5 bases). The CDR3 spans 16 residues. Trimming left V 4 bases short and J 3 bases short, with 19 bases between. From germline, CDR1 is MGHRA and CDR2 YSYEKL. The CDR3 nucleotides read TGCGCCAGCAGCCCTCGATGGGGCCCTGGGGACTACGAGCAGTACTTC. It translates to CASSPRWGPGDYEQYF.

Only one count was recorded for this clone. The rearrangement links TRBV27 to TRBJ1-2; a weak D match, TRBD1 (5 bases). Germline loops: CDR1 MNHEY, CDR2 SMNVEV (reference sequence). The CDR3 sequence is 17 residues long. Trimming cost V 0 bases and J 2 bases, with 16 bases left between them. The CDR3 loop is CASSLSNRGEENYGYTF. The CDR3 nucleotides are TGTGCCAGCAGTTTATCAAATCGGGGGGAGGAGAACTATGGCTACACCTTC.

The chain links TRBV28 to TRBJ1-2; TRBD1 matches at 8 bases. Per germline, CDR1 MDHEN and CDR2 SYDVKM. Trimming cost V 5 bases and J 4 bases; bases outside gene matches: 12. This CDR3 region has 16 residues. DNA of the CDR3: TGTGCCAGCAGTCTCCCCGAGGGGACAGGACCCTATGGCTACACCTTC. Translating gives CASSLPEGTGPYGYTF.

This clone appeared a single time. The chain links TRBV29-1 to TRBJ1-4; D not resolved. The germline CDR1 and CDR2 sequences are SQVTM and ANQGSEA. The ends were cut back, 4 bases at V and 0 bases at J, with 12 bases in the middle. The length of the CDR3 is 15 residues. The CDR3, as DNA: TGCAGCGTTGTCGATGAAGGAGCAACTAATGAAAAACTGTTTTTT. Translated, it gives CSVVDEGATNEKLFF.

The chain uses TRBV5-1 and TRBJ2-5; 9 nucleotides match TRBD2. Germline lookup yields CDR1 SGHRS and CDR2 YFSETQ. The V and J ends lost 0 bases and 1 base, in that order; junction bases with no gene match: 4. The length of the CDR3 is 16 residues. CDR3 nucleotides: TGCGCCAGCAGCTTGGCGCTAGCGGGGTCCCAAGAGACCCAGTACTTC. Translated: CASSLALAGSQETQYF.

The V call is TRBV14, the J call TRBJ1-2; D ambiguous. Germline CDR1 is SGHDN and CDR2 is FVKESK. Trimming shortened V by 4 bases and J by 7 bases, and 13 bases separated the two germline ends. The CDR3 covers 13 residues. CDR3 sequence (DNA): TGTGCCAGCAGCCGATGGGCATCTGGTGGCTACACCTTC. Its protein is CASSRWASGGYTF.

This chain uses TRBV6-2 or TRBV6-3 with TRBJ2-3; D is unclear. The germline V gene encodes CDR1 MNHEY and CDR2 SVGEGT. This CDR3 is built from 14 residues. V gave up 2 bases and J gave up 4 bases, with 10 bases separating them. Here the CDR3 DNA reads TGTGCCAGCAGTTACGGGTTAGCATCAGATACGCAGTATTTT. Amino acids: CASSYGLASDTQYF.

V gene TRBV12-3 or TRBV12-4 combines with J gene TRBJ1-2, with 7 nucleotides matching TRBD1. This CDR3 region has 11 residues. Trimming removed 6 bases from V and 6 bases from J; junction bases left unmatched: 1. CDR3 nucleotides: TGTGCCAGCAGCCAGGGGGATGGCTACACCTTC. Protein sequence: CASSQGDGYTF.

This rearrangement joins TRBV7-6 to TRBJ2-1; 14 bases map to TRBD2. From germline, CDR1 is SGHVS and CDR2 FNYEAQ. With 2 bases clipped from V and 9 bases from J, the junction kept 6 bases outside the gene matches. The CDR3 loop spans 16 amino acids. CDR3 bases: TGTGCCAGCAGCTTAATAGCGGGGACTAGCGGGGGTGAGCAGTTCTTC. Encoded protein: CASSLIAGTSGGEQFF. The whole variable domain, filled in from reference TRBV7-6 and TRBJ2-1, reads GAGVSQSPRYKVTKRGQDVALRCDPISGHVSLYWYRQALGQGPEFLTYFNYEAQQDKSGLPNDRFSAERPEGSISTLTIQRTEQRDSAMYRCASSLIAGTSGGEQFFGPGTRLTVL.

The chain combines TRBV25-1 with TRBJ2-1; 8 positions match TRBD2. The CDR3 runs to 15 residues. The trim removed 6 bases at V and 0 bases at J, leaving 4 bases unmatched. Germline V CDR1 and CDR2: MGHDK, SYGVNS. CDR3 DNA: TGTGCCAGCAGCGCGGGAGGCCCCTCCTACAATGAGCAGTTCTTC. It translates to CASSAGGPSYNEQFF.

The rearrangement uses TRBV28 and TRBJ2-1, with 10 bases lining up with TRBD2. Unmatched junction bases numbered 6, after V lost 5 bases and J lost 5 bases. CDR1 and CDR2 (germline): MDHEN, SYDVKM. The CDR3 has 15 amino acids. CDR3: CASSPASGSNNEQFF. The CDR3 DNA follows: TGTGCCAGCAGTCCCGCTAGCGGGAGTAACAATGAGCAGTTCTTC.